Shown below are 29 T cell receptor beta chains from a single sample sequenced in a study of T cells in Graves' hyperthyroidism and ophthalmopathy (dated 2019 in TCRdb). The library was generated by multiplex PCR. Sequencing was performed on an Illumina HiSeq 2000. TCR beta CDR3 regions were amplified from RNA transcripts. The first round of RT-PCR for the TCR CDR3 was performed with the HTBI primer set and the Qiagen OneStep RT-PCR kit. TCRdb reprocessed the public reads (quality trimming at Q25 with fastp, clone calling with MiXCR) and kept in-frame beta chains. Rows matching on CDR3 protein sequence are summarized as one entry with the most common DNA and genes. The table for this sample lists some 350,000 distinct CDR3 sequences; 20% to 30% of them were counted only once. Less than 85% of the sample is held by the ten biggest clonotypes. Specimen: blood. The receptors originated from a man aged 45-65 years with Graves' hyperthyroidism.

This clonotype was picked up a small number of times. V is TRBV11-2 and J is TRBJ2-3; TRBD2 matches 8 bases. V was clipped by 4 bases and J by 6 bases; unmatched bases: 6. CDR3 length: 14 amino acids. Germline CDR1 is SGHAT and CDR2 is FQNNGV. In DNA, the CDR3 is TGTGCCAGCAGCTCGGGACTAGGCCGGGATACGCAGTATTTT. This sequence encodes CASSSGLGRDTQYF.

This clonotype showed up just a few times. V gene TRBV20-1 combines with J gene TRBJ2-1; D unresolved. CDR1 DFQATT and CDR2 SNEGSKA come from the germline V gene (reference sequence). The germline V and J ends were trimmed by 0 bases and 5 bases, with 2 bases remaining between them. This CDR3 has 11 amino acids. The DNA of the CDR3 is TGCAGTGCTAGAGAAGACAATGAGCAGTTCTTC. Amino acids: CSAREDNEQFF.

In its sample, this clonotype was seen many times. The CDR3 spells CASSPGGLHEQFF. CDR3 bases: TGTGCCAGCAGCCCCGGGGGACTACATGAGCAGTTCTTC. This rearrangement joins TRBV7-8 to TRBJ2-1, with TRBD2 matching 7 bases. Germline V gene lookup returns CDR1 SGHVS and CDR2 FQNEAQ. The length of the CDR3 is 13 residues. The junction had 6 bases not matched to a gene; V was cut back by 5 bases and J by 8 bases.

This clonotype was counted at least ten times. The chain has TRBV20-1 and TRBJ2-7; D tentatively reads TRBD1 or TRBD2 (5 bases each). The CDR3 is made up of 13 amino acids. Trimming cost V 2 bases and J 1 base, with 9 bases left between them. The germline CDR1 and CDR2 sequences are DFQATT and SNEGSKA (reference sequence). The CDR3 coding sequence is TGCAGTGCTAGACCCAGGGAGTCCTACGAGCAGTACTTC. It yields the protein CSARPRESYEQYF.

The chain uses TRBV18 and TRBJ1-1; D unresolved. The V gene lost 0 bases and the J gene lost 1 base, with 12 bases spanning the gap. The CDR3 is made up of 16 amino acids. Per the germline V gene, CDR1 is KGHSH and CDR2 is LQKENI. The CDR3 DNA reads TGTGCCAGCTCACCACCGTCAGGAAGGCCGAACACTGAAGCTTTCTTT. This sequence encodes CASSPPSGRPNTEAFF.

The rearrangement uses TRBV6-1 and TRBJ1-1; D is perhaps TRBD1 (5 bases). Germline V gives CDR1 MNHNS, CDR2 SASEGT. V lost 6 bases and J lost 11, with 19 bases in between. CDR3 length equals 13 residues. CDR3 residues: CASRLDMLNEAFF. CDR3 nucleotides: TGTGCCAGCAGATTGGACATGCTGAACGAGGCTTTCTTT.

The chain uses TRBV9 and TRBJ1-3; perhaps TRBD1 as D (6 bases). The CDR3 length is 15 residues. The germline gives CDR1 SGDLS, CDR2 YYNGEE. The V gene lost 4 bases and the J gene lost 2 bases, with 13 bases spanning the gap. CDR3 in amino acids: CASSRGQWPGNTIYF. Here the CDR3 DNA reads TGTGCCAGCAGCCGAGGACAGTGGCCTGGAAACACCATATATTTT. The full variable domain, with the rest looked up from reference TRBV9 and TRBJ1-3, is DSGVTQTPKHLITATGQRVTLRCSPRSGDLSVYWYQQSLDQGLQFLIQYYNGEERAKGNILERFSAQQFPDLHSELNLSSLELGDSALYFCASSRGQWPGNTIYFGEGSWLTVV.

The rearrangement uses TRBV20-1 and TRBJ1-2, with 7 bases lining up with TRBD1. The CDR3 length is 14 residues. Germline trimming cut 4 bases from V and 4 bases from J; bases unmatched to any gene: 9. Per the germline V gene, CDR1 is DFQATT and CDR2 is SNEGSKA (reference sequence). The CDR3 DNA reads as TGCAGTGCTATGGGACGACAGGGCCTCTATGGCTACACCTTC. Translation gives CSAMGRQGLYGYTF.

A few counts support this clonotype. The chain is built from TRBV2 and TRBJ2-5; TRBD1 agrees at 8 bases. V was pared by 7 bases and J by 0 bases, with 10 bases of the junction left unmatched. Germline CDR1 and CDR2: SNHLY and FYNNEI. CDR3 length: 16 amino acids. CDR3 residues: CASKKDRAGHQETQYF. In DNA, the CDR3 is TGTGCCAGCAAAAAGGACAGGGCTGGGCACCAAGAGACCCAGTACTTC.

The sample holds a few counts of this clonotype. The genes are TRBV24-1 and TRBJ2-2; 11 nucleotides align to TRBD2. CDR1 is KGHDR and CDR2 is SFDVKD in the germline V gene. V lost 1 base, J lost 4 bases, and 4 bases stayed unmatched. CDR3 length equals 17 residues. For the CDR3, the DNA is TGTGCCACCAGTGATTTTCGACTAGCGGGACCCACCGGGGAGCTGTTTTTT. Its translation: CATSDFRLAGPTGELFF.

This clonotype has only a few counts. In nucleotides, the CDR3 is TGTGCTAGTGGTTTGGTACTTGGCGGGGTGGGGAACTCCTACAATGAGCAGTTCTTC. It is translated as CASGLVLGGVGNSYNEQFF. The chain uses TRBV12-5 and TRBJ2-1; a weak D match, TRBD2 (6 bases). The CDR3 length is 19 residues. V lost 0 bases and J 0 bases, leaving 18 bases between the germline ends. Germline V gene data show CDR1 as LGHNT and CDR2 as FRNRAP.

V is TRBV14 and J is TRBJ2-7; 12 bases agree with TRBD2. CDR1 SGHDN and CDR2 FVKESK come from the germline V gene. V lost 6 bases to trimming and J lost 7 bases; unmatched junction nucleotides: 10. The CDR3 loop spans 15 amino acids. The chain's CDR3 is CASRSTSGRKEEQYF. The DNA of the CDR3 is TGTGCCAGCAGAAGCACTAGCGGGAGGAAGGAGGAGCAGTACTTC. The full variable domain, completed using reference TRBV14 and TRBJ2-7, is EAGVTQFPSHSVIEKGQTVTLRCDPISGHDNLYWYRRVMGKEIKFLLHFVKESKQDESGMPNNRFLAERTGGTYSTLKVQPAELEDSGVYFCASRSTSGRKEEQYFGPGTRLTVT.

This clonotype was counted only a few times. This chain links TRBV5-1 with TRBJ2-2; TRBD2 aligns across 11 bases. This CDR3 region has 15 residues. The junction had 9 bases not matched to a gene; V was cut back by 4 bases and J by 10 bases. Per the germline V gene, CDR1 is SGHRS and CDR2 is YFSETQ. CDR3 sequence (DNA): TGCGCCAGCAGCCTCAAACTAGCGGGAGCCCCGGAGCTGTTTTTT. Its protein product is CASSLKLAGAPELFF.

This rearrangement joins TRBV5-1 to TRBJ2-2, with D uncertain. V was trimmed by 0 bases and J by 7 bases, leaving 13 bases between them. CDR1 SGHRS and CDR2 YFSETQ come from the germline V gene. The CDR3 extends over 15 amino acids. CDR3 region: CASSLAVRSGGELFF. The CDR3 DNA reads as TGCGCCAGCAGCTTGGCCGTACGGTCGGGCGGGGAGCTGTTTTTT.

The CDR3 DNA reads as TGTGCCAGCAAAATCGGGACGGCCGGGGGAGCTTTCTTT. Translating it yields CASKIGTAGGAFF. This sequence joins TRBV12-3 or TRBV12-4 and TRBJ1-1; D might be TRBD1 (5 bases). This CDR3 is 13 amino acids long. V was shortened by 7 bases and J by 10 bases, with 19 bases between the two germline ends.

This clonotype was counted between two and nine times. The chain links TRBV12-3 or TRBV12-4 to TRBJ2-7; D is uncertain. This CDR3 is built from 13 residues. V lost 6 bases and J lost 6, with 15 bases in between. The CDR3: CASSPSFGSEQYF. The DNA for the CDR3 is TGTGCCAGCAGCCCGAGTTTCGGTTCCGAGCAGTACTTC.

This clonotype was seen only once. The rearrangement joins TRBV7-9 to TRBJ1-2; 9 bases are a match to TRBD1. Germline CDR1 and CDR2: SEHNR and FQNEAQ (reference sequence). This CDR3 region has 14 residues. Unmatched junction bases numbered 7, after V lost 7 bases and J lost 4 bases. The CDR3 sequence: CASTRTGEVYGYTF. CDR3 nucleotides: TGTGCCAGCACCCGGACAGGGGAGGTCTATGGCTACACCTTC.

This clonotype showed up many times. DNA for the CDR3: TGTGCCACCAGTGATGGGACTAGCGGCACAGATACGCAGTATTTT. Translation gives CATSDGTSGTDTQYF. The chain is built from TRBV24-1 and TRBJ2-3; 10 positions agree with TRBD2. Germline loops: CDR1 KGHDR, CDR2 SFDVKD. This CDR3 has 15 residues. Trimming at V came to 3 bases and at J to 1 base, leaving 0 bases not matched to a gene.

This clonotype was seen a few times. The chain combines TRBV11-1 with TRBJ2-7; 11 nucleotides align to TRBD1. V lost 5 bases, J lost 7 bases, and 7 bases stayed unmatched. The CDR3 is 14 residues long. Germline CDR1 reads SGHAT; CDR2 reads FQDESV (reference sequence). The CDR3 sequence is CASSHGQGAGEQYF. CDR3 sequence (DNA): TGTGCCAGCAGCCATGGACAGGGGGCAGGGGAGCAGTACTTC.

This sequence joins TRBV14 and TRBJ1-2; a possible D gene is TRBD1 (6 bases). CDR1 and CDR2 (germline): SGHDN, FVKESK. Trimming left V 4 bases short and J 8 bases short, with 14 bases between. The CDR3 consists of 13 residues. The CDR3 DNA reads as TGTGCCAGCAGCCCGTCGGGGGCGGAAGGCTACACCTTC. Amino acid sequence: CASSPSGAEGYTF.

DNA of the CDR3: TGTGCCTGGAGTCACTATACCGGGACGAATAATGAGCAGTTCTTC. The encoded protein is CAWSHYTGTNNEQFF. J is TRBJ2-1 and V is TRBV30; D is possibly TRBD1 or TRBD2 (5 bases each). CDR3 length: 15 amino acids. Germline CDR1 is GTSNPN and CDR2 is SVGIG (reference sequence). The V end was cut by 2 bases, the J end by 7 bases, with 18 bases between.

The chain carries TRBV20-1 and TRBJ2-2, with TRBD2 identical over 10 bases. CDR1 is DFQATT and CDR2 is SNEGSKA in the germline V gene (reference sequence). After removal of 0 bases from V and 1 base from J, the junction contained 5 bases not matched to a gene. The CDR3 totals 17 residues. The CDR3 loop reads CSARDLASGRNTGELFF. CDR3 nucleotide sequence: TGCAGTGCTAGAGATCTGGCTAGCGGGAGGAACACCGGGGAGCTGTTTTTT.

In this sample, this clonotype turned up many times. The CDR3 here is CASSLVDVGTDTQYF. The DNA for the CDR3 is TGCGCCAGCAGCTTGGTGGACGTCGGGACAGATACGCAGTATTTT. The chain joins TRBV5-1 to TRBJ2-3; D gene unclear. Per the germline V gene, CDR1 is SGHRS and CDR2 is YFSETQ. Trimming removed 0 bases from V and 3 bases from J, with 11 bases in between. The CDR3 has 15 amino acids.

V gene TRBV30 combines with J gene TRBJ1-4; D is uncertain. Trimming left V 0 bases short and J 7 bases short, with 9 bases between. CDR1 and CDR2 (germline): GTSNPN, SVGIG (reference sequence). The CDR3 runs 13 residues. This chain's CDR3 is CAWSVRGVEKLFF. The CDR3 DNA reads TGTGCCTGGAGTGTACGTGGGGTTGAAAAACTGTTTTTT.

The CDR3 here is CASSGDVLSNQPQHF. The CDR3, as DNA: TGTGCCAGCAGTGGGGACGTTCTAAGCAATCAGCCCCAGCATTTT. This chain connects TRBV2 to TRBJ1-5, with a tentative D call TRBD1 (5 bases). CDR3 size: 15 residues. V dropped 4 bases and J dropped 1 base, with 11 bases sitting between them. Looked up from germline, CDR1 is SNHLY and CDR2 is FYNNEI.

CDR3 sequence reads: CSARDSRRGLYNSPLHF. In DNA, the CDR3 is TGCAGTGCTAGAGATTCGCGGCGGGGCCTCTATAATTCACCCCTCCACTTT. V usage is TRBV20-1 and J usage is TRBJ1-6; possible D gene TRBD1, 5 bases. Germline V lookup: CDR1 DFQATT, CDR2 SNEGSKA (reference sequence). The CDR3 is made up of 17 amino acids. Deletions cut 0 bases from V and 3 bases from J, with 15 bases between.

The CDR3 coding sequence is TGCGCCAGCTCCTTGACAGGGATAAGGAACGCTGGGGCCAACGTCCTGACTTTC. This gives the protein CASSLTGIRNAGANVLTF. The V call is TRBV5-1, the J call TRBJ2-6; 7 nucleotides align to TRBD1. V dropped 7 bases and J dropped 2; count of bases not matched to a gene: 15. Germline V gene data show CDR1 as SGHRS and CDR2 as YFSETQ. The CDR3 spans 18 residues.

This clonotype was detected only a few times. This sequence joins TRBV5-1 and TRBJ2-7, with a tentative D call TRBD1 (6 bases). The V end lost 0 bases, the J end lost 1 base, and 14 bases lay between the germline ends. CDR3 size: 16 residues. Germline V CDR1 and CDR2: SGHRS, YFSETQ. The CDR3 sequence is CASSLAPAGDSYEQYF. Written as DNA, the CDR3 is TGCGCCAGCAGCTTGGCCCCGGCAGGGGATTCCTACGAGCAGTACTTC.

This clonotype was detected only a few times. The chain is built from TRBV28 and TRBJ2-5; 9 nucleotides match TRBD2. Trimming took 6 bases from V and 5 from J; bases not matched to a gene: 7. Germline lookup yields CDR1 MDHEN and CDR2 SYDVKM. The CDR3 consists of 14 residues. The CDR3 nucleotides are TGTGCCAGCAGGGGGGGACTAGCTTGGGAGACCCAGTACTTC. It specifies CASRGGLAWETQYF.